One sample yielded the 11 T cell receptor beta chains listed below, sequenced in a study of T cells in Graves' hyperthyroidism and ophthalmopathy. Researchers took RNA transcripts and amplified the TCR beta CDR3 regions from them. First-round RT-PCR of the TCR CDR3 relied on the HTBI primer set. Each CDR3 protein gets one entry after TCRdb re-called the multiplex PCR reads with MiXCR. The sample has about 350,000 distinct CDR3 sequences, 18% seen once. Sequencing was carried out using blood. These receptors were taken from a woman aged 40-49 years with Graves' ophthalmopathy.

The genes are TRBV30 and TRBJ2-7, with a possible D match to TRBD1 (6 bases). Deletions cut 1 base from V and 5 bases from J, with 15 bases between. This CDR3 is 14 amino acids long. Per the germline V gene, CDR1 is GTSNPN and CDR2 is SVGIG (reference sequence). The CDR3 DNA sequence: TGTGCCTGGAGTGCCGAAGCCAGGGGTAACGAGCAGTACTTC. It translates to CAWSAEARGNEQYF.

The sample holds many counts of this clonotype. The genes are TRBV11-2 and TRBJ1-2; 9 bases are shared with TRBD1. Germline trimming cut 4 bases from V and 0 bases from J; bases unmatched to any gene: 6. Per germline, CDR1 SGHAT and CDR2 FQNNGV. The length of the CDR3 is 16 residues. CDR3 in DNA: TGTGCCAGCAGCTGGGACAGGGCCATAACTAACTATGGCTACACCTTC. Its protein is CASSWDRAITNYGYTF. Combining the CDR3 with reference TRBV11-2 and TRBJ1-2 gives the whole variable domain EAGVAQSPRYKIIEKRQSVAFWCNPISGHATLYWYQQILGQGPKLLIQFQNNGVVDDSQLPKDRFSAERLKGVDSTLKIQPAKLEDSAVYLCASSWDRAITNYGYTFGSGTRLTVV.

This clonotype occurred many times. The junction and the germline gene differ at one end; a read error may be behind it. The chain is built from TRBV6-1 and TRBJ2-2, with D possibly matching TRBD1 (6 bases). Per the germline V gene, CDR1 is MNHNS and CDR2 is SASEGT. The CDR3 is made up of 15 amino acids. CDR3 in DNA: TGTGCCAGCAGTGAACTGGGGGCGAACACCGGGGTGCTGTTTTTT. It yields the protein CASSELGANTGVLFF.

This clonotype was found many times. The rearrangement uses TRBV6-1 and TRBJ2-6; D remains ambiguous. Between the trimmed V and J ends, which lost 8 bases and 0 bases, there was a span of 11 bases. Per the germline V gene, CDR1 is MNHNS and CDR2 is SASEGT. This CDR3 spans 15 amino acids. CDR3 protein: CASYLQNSGANVLTF. For the CDR3, the DNA is TGTGCCAGCTACCTCCAGAACTCTGGGGCCAACGTCCTGACTTTC.

The chain recombines TRBV27 with TRBJ2-7; no firm D call. V lost 6 bases to trimming and J lost 0 bases, with 15 bases between them. CDR3 length: 15 amino acids. Per the germline V gene, CDR1 is MNHEY and CDR2 is SMNVEV (reference sequence). This CDR3 is CASRPADTSSYEQYF. The CDR3 nucleotides are TGTGCCAGCAGACCCGCAGACACGAGCTCCTACGAGCAGTACTTC.

Many counts were recorded for this clonotype. V usage is TRBV11-2 and J usage is TRBJ2-7; 12 positions match TRBD1. J gave up 5 bases and V 5 bases, and 10 bases lay outside the gene matches. This CDR3 has 16 residues. CDR1 and CDR2 from the germline V gene are SGHAT and FQNNGV. The CDR3, as DNA: TGTGCCAGCAGCCGTGTAAGGGACAGGGGGCTCCACGAGCAGTACTTC. It yields the protein CASSRVRDRGLHEQYF. Full variable domain (missing parts from reference TRBV11-2 and TRBJ2-7): EAGVAQSPRYKIIEKRQSVAFWCNPISGHATLYWYQQILGQGPKLLIQFQNNGVVDDSQLPKDRFSAERLKGVDSTLKIQPAKLEDSAVYLCASSRVRDRGLHEQYFGPGTRLTVT.

On this clonotype: The junction does not match germline at one end; this may be a read error. The chain couples TRBV6-2 or TRBV6-3 to TRBJ2-7; D possibly corresponds to TRBD2 (5 bases). CDR3 length equals 13 residues. Germline CDR1 reads MNHEY; CDR2 reads SVGEGT. For the CDR3, the DNA is TGTGCCACCACGGTCGGTCCTAGCTACGAGCAGTGCTTC. Translating gives CATTVGPSYEQCF.

The rearrangement joins TRBV5-6 to TRBJ2-2; D tentatively fits TRBD1 or TRBD2 (6 bases each). V was shortened by 1 base and J by 5 bases, with 9 bases between the two germline ends. Germline CDR1 is SGHDT and CDR2 is YYEEEE. The CDR3 totals 14 residues. CDR3 region: CASSLTGRTGELFF. Here the CDR3 DNA reads TGTGCCAGCAGCTTGACAGGGAGGACCGGGGAGCTGTTTTTT.

This clonotype has a count of ten or more. This chain links TRBV6-5 with TRBJ2-5; a weak D match, TRBD2 (5 bases). V was cut by 0 bases and J by 4 bases, with 15 bases left in between. The CDR3 consists of 16 residues. Germline V gene lookup returns CDR1 MNHEY and CDR2 SVGAGI. The CDR3, as DNA: TGTGCCAGCAGTTACTCAGGCCCGGGGATAGGAGAGACCCAGTACTTC. This sequence encodes CASSYSGPGIGETQYF.

This clonotype was seen repeatedly, ten times or more. V and J are TRBV12-3 or TRBV12-4 and TRBJ2-2; D is undetermined. The CDR3 spans 13 residues. V was cut by 3 bases and J by 8 bases, with 10 bases left in between. CDR3 sequence reads: CASSFRRRGELFF. The CDR3 coding sequence is TGTGCCAGCAGTTTTAGACGAAGAGGGGAGCTGTTTTTT.

Details on this clonotype: A much larger clone differs from this one at a single base, so this may be a read error. The J gene is TRBJ1-5, the V gene TRBV6-1, with D tentatively TRBD1 (6 bases). There are 12 residues in the CDR3. Germline V gene sequence: CDR1 MNHNS, CDR2 SASEGT. The CDR3 reads CASRRQDQPRHF. The DNA for the CDR3 is TGTGCCAGCAGGAGACAGGATCAGCCCCGGCATTTT.